Following are 5 T cell receptor beta chains from one sample sequenced in a study of blood T cell repertoires in COVID-19. Generated by immunoSEQ multiplex PCR, the TCRdb table keeps only in-frame clones and is missing some. The sample has 55,000 to 75,000 clones, roughly 80% seen once; the top ten hold about 8.8%. The specimen was peripheral blood. These receptors were obtained from an elderly man with COVID-19, enrolled during active disease.

The chain links TRBV5-6 to TRBJ2-2, with a weak D call TRBD1 (6 bases). CDR3 length: 15 amino acids. Trimming shortened V by 4 bases and J by 3 bases, and 13 bases separated the two germline ends. Germline lookup yields CDR1 SGHDT and CDR2 YYEEEE. The chain's CDR3 is CASSRRGHHTGELFF. Written as DNA, the CDR3 is TGTGCCAGCAGCCGCCGGGGACATCACACCGGGGAGCTGTTTTTT. The complete variable domain, with remaining parts taken from reference TRBV5-6 and TRBJ2-2, reads DAGVTQSPTHLIKTRGQQVTLRCSPKSGHDTVSWYQQALGQGPQFIFQYYEEEERQRGNFPDRFSGHQFPNYSSELNVNALLLGDSALYLCASSRRGHHTGELFFGEGSRLTVL.

V gene TRBV9 combines with J gene TRBJ1-2, with D hard to call. The V and J ends lost 2 bases and 6 bases respectively, with 11 bases between them. The CDR3 extends over 13 amino acids. CDR1 SGDLS and CDR2 YYNGEE come from the germline V gene. This CDR3 reads CASSVLSGDGYTF. CDR3 in DNA: TGTGCCAGCAGCGTTTTGTCCGGGGATGGCTACACCTTC.

The rearrangement uses TRBV28 and TRBJ2-5; TRBD2 matches at 7 bases. CDR1 is MDHEN, CDR2 SYDVKM, per germline. There are 14 residues in the CDR3. The V gene end was trimmed by 7 bases and the J gene end by 5 bases; junction bases not matched to a gene: 10. CDR3 DNA: TGTGCCAGCACCCCGGGGGGAGGGATGGAGACCCAGTACTTC. This sequence encodes CASTPGGGMETQYF.

This clone was recorded at least ten times. The gene calls are TRBV27 and TRBJ1-2, with D perhaps TRBD1 (6 bases). Germline V gene lookup returns CDR1 MNHEY and CDR2 SMNVEV (reference sequence). This CDR3 contains 14 residues. The V end was cut by 5 bases, the J end by 4 bases, with 14 bases between. The CDR3 DNA sequence: TGTGCCAGCAGTCCAGGGGCTGGCGTCTATGGCTACACCTTC. Encoded protein: CASSPGAGVYGYTF.

This clone was found once. The gene calls are TRBV19 and TRBJ1-1, with a weak D call TRBD1 (6 bases). Germline CDR1 reads LNHDA; CDR2 reads SQIVND (reference sequence). The V and J ends lost 3 bases and 4 bases respectively, with 21 bases between them. CDR3 length: 17 amino acids. The CDR3 coding sequence is TGTGCCAGTAGTATCGGCATTGGACAGCTCTTCCCCACTGAAGCTTTCTTT. It codes for CASSIGIGQLFPTEAFF.